This T cell receptor (beta chain) came from a study of blood T cell repertoires in COVID-19. Study overall: The samples span acute and convalescent COVID-19 from the United States, Italy and Spain.

V lost 9 bases to trimming and J lost 0 bases, with 11 bases between them. The CDR3 loop spans 13 amino acids. Germline V gives CDR1 SGHDT, CDR2 YYEEEE. Data came from immunoSEQ multiplex PCR; TCRdb stores just in-frame clones and leaves some out. The profile shows around 250,000 clones, about nine tenths of them singletons. The chain recombines TRBV5-6 with TRBJ2-3; no reliable D call. What was sequenced was PBMCs or T cells enriched from blood (not recorded which). The source is a human donor in a cohort exposed to, infected with or recovered from COVID-19 (not recorded which). The donor label of this sample is uncertain. The CDR3 sequence is CATAAGSTDTQYF. CDR3 nucleotide sequence: TGTGCCACCGCGGCCGGCAGCACAGATACGCAGTATTTT. The variable domain in full, completed from reference TRBV5-6 and TRBJ2-3, reads DAGVTQSPTHLIKTRGQQVTLRCSPKSGHDTVSWYQQALGQGPQFIFQYYEEEERQRGNFPDRFSGHQFPNYSSELNVNALLLGDSALYLCATAAGSTDTQYFGPGTRLTVL.